The rows below give T cell receptor beta chains drawn from one sample of a study of PD-L1 blockade in urothelial cancer. Clones were sequenced by immunoSEQ multiplex PCR, and TCRdb holds only the in-frame ones, with some missing. The top ten hold 2.4% of the sample, which has 100,000 to 150,000 clones, more than 70% seen once. Specimen: PBMCs, collected around atezolizumab (anti-PD-L1) treatment. These receptors were collected from a man in his fifties or sixties with urothelial cancer. CDR3s include the opening cysteine and the closing phenylalanine or tryptophan. Fields, in order: D gene, J gene, clone size, V gene, CDR3 protein, CDR3 DNA. A D gene is named only where the DNA matches it firmly. Only some rows state a clone size, as once, few, many or a class for expanded clones.

>TRBD1|TRBJ1-1|.|TRBV7-2
CASSLLGGQGGTEAFF
TGTGCCAGCAGCTTATTGGGGGGACAGGGCGGCACTGAAGCTTTCTTT
>TRBD1|TRBJ1-2|.|TRBV7-9
CASSLVKGQGVYYGYTF
TGTGCCAGCAGCTTGGTCAAAGGACAGGGAGTTTACTATGGCTACACCTTC
>.|TRBJ1-2|.|TRBV7-2
CASSLPGNYGYTF
TGTGCCAGCAGCTTGCCAGGAAATTATGGCTACACCTTC
>TRBD1|TRBJ1-1|.|TRBV30
CAWSGRGRLGTEAFF
TGTGCCTGGAGTGGGAGGGGGCGTCTGGGCACTGAAGCTTTCTTT
>TRBD1|TRBJ1-1|.|TRBV7-9
CASSPLTGTANTEAFF
TGTGCCAGCAGCCCACTAACCGGGACAGCTAACACTGAAGCTTTCTTT
>.|TRBJ1-1|.|TRBV18
CASSPPGGRDTEAFF
TGTGCCAGCTCACCACCGGGGGGGCGCGACACTGAAGCTTTCTTT
>TRBD2|TRBJ2-5|.|TRBV5-1
CASSLLAEGETQYF
TGCGCCAGCAGCTTACTAGCGGAGGGAGAGACCCAGTACTTC
>TRBD2|TRBJ2-1|.|TRBV5-6
CASSFIERTSRRAEQFF
TGTGCCAGCAGCTTCATCGAAAGGACTAGTAGGAGGGCTGAGCAGTTCTTC
>.|TRBJ2-7|.|TRBV7-8
CASERRDSYEQYF
TGTGCCAGCGAGCGGCGGGACTCCTACGAGCAGTACTTC
>TRBD1|TRBJ1-5|.|TRBV15
CATRPTGGGKRGQPQHF
TGTGCCACCAGACCTACAGGGGGCGGAAAGAGGGGTCAGCCCCAGCATTTT
>.|TRBJ2-7|.|TRBV21-1
CASSKRGGDF
TGTGCCAGCAGCAAACGAGGGGGGGACTTC
>TRBD2|TRBJ2-7|.|TRBV5-4
CASSPTTSGRDEQYF
TGTGCCAGCAGCCCTACGACTAGCGGGAGAGACGAGCAGTACTTC
>TRBD2|TRBJ2-2|once|TRBV9
CASSVGIAGSTGELFF
TGTGCCAGCAGCGTAGGCATAGCGGGGAGCACCGGGGAGCTGTTTTTT
>.|TRBJ1-1|.|TRBV9
CASSPHAGGATTEAFF
TGTGCCAGCAGCCCCCACGCGGGGGGCGCGACCACTGAAGCTTTCTTT
>.|TRBJ2-3|.|TRBV5-1
CASSFLADTQYF
TGCGCCAGCAGCTTTCTAGCAGATACGCAGTATTTT
>TRBD1|TRBJ1-1|.|TRBV28
CASSSPTTGSAFF
TGTGCCAGCAGTTCACCAACGACAGGGTCCGCTTTCTTT
>TRBD2|TRBJ2-7|.|TRBV4-2
CASSQAHSGTGAEQYF
TGTGCCAGCAGCCAAGCCCATAGCGGGACCGGGGCCGAGCAGTACTTC
>TRBD2|TRBJ2-6|.|TRBV9
CASSVGGSGAGANVLTF
TGTGCCAGCAGCGTAGGGGGTAGCGGGGCTGGGGCCAACGTCCTGACTTTC
>TRBD2|TRBJ2-5|few|TRBV28
CASAFWSGSETQYF
TGTGCCAGCGCGTTTTGGAGCGGGAGTGAGACCCAGTACTTC
>.|TRBJ2-3|.|TRBV29-1
CSADGIVRDTQYF
TGCAGCGCCGACGGGATAGTAAGAGATACGCAGTATTTT
>.|TRBJ1-5|.|TRBV30
CAWSSEVGQPQHF
TGTGCCTGGAGTTCCGAAGTCGGGCAGCCCCAGCATTTT
>TRBD2|TRBJ2-2|once|TRBV7-2
CASSRSLAGTGELFF
TGTGCCAGCAGCCGAAGCTTAGCGGGCACCGGGGAGCTGTTTTTT
>TRBD2|TRBJ2-3|.|TRBV28
CASSLGLSYRTDTQYF
TGTGCCAGCAGTTTGGGACTATCCTATCGCACAGATACGCAGTATTTT
>TRBD1|TRBJ1-1|.|TRBV28
CASRSTGAAFF
TGTGCCAGCAGAAGTACAGGGGCGGCTTTCTTT
>TRBD2|TRBJ2-1|few|TRBV5-1
CASSPDLSGRPSEQFF
TGCGCCAGCAGCCCAGATTTAAGCGGGAGGCCAAGTGAGCAGTTCTTC
>.|TRBJ1-2|.|TRBV27
CASSPSPIGSFNYGYTF
TGTGCCAGCAGCCCTAGCCCCATCGGCTCGTTTAACTATGGCTACACCTTC
>TRBD1|TRBJ1-1|.|TRBV10-3
CAISEARAGGSTEAFF
TGTGCCATCAGTGAGGCACGGGCAGGGGGCTCAACTGAAGCTTTCTTT
>.|TRBJ1-5|once|TRBV4-1
CASSQEDSDSNQPQHF
TGCGCCAGCAGCCAAGAGGACAGCGATAGCAATCAGCCCCAGCATTTT
>TRBD2|TRBJ2-5|.|TRBV15
CATQYSSGRGETQYF
TGTGCCACCCAGTACAGTAGCGGGAGAGGAGAGACCCAGTACTTC
>.|TRBJ1-6|once|TRBV7-9
CASSLGGPSNSPLHF
TGTGCCAGCAGCTTAGGGGGGCCCAGTAATTCACCCCTCCACTTT
>.|TRBJ1-5|.|TRBV7-2
CASSLGFTNQPQHF
TGTGCCAGCAGCTTGGGCTTTACCAATCAGCCCCAGCATTTT
>TRBD2|TRBJ2-1|.|TRBV7-9
CASSYGLERTFFSYNEQFF
TGTGCCAGCAGCTATGGACTAGAGCGGACGTTCTTTTCCTACAATGAGCAGTTCTTC
>.|TRBJ1-5|.|TRBV21-1
CASRQGGQPQHF
TGTGCCAGCCGGCAGGGTGGTCAGCCCCAGCATTTT
>.|TRBJ1-5|.|TRBV21-1
CASSKAKRDRLNQPQHF
TGTGCCAGCAGCAAAGCGAAGAGGGACAGACTTAATCAGCCCCAGCATTTT
>.|TRBJ2-3|.|TRBV4-2
CASSQEPSQSTDTQYF
TGTGCCAGCAGCCAAGAGCCTAGCCAAAGCACAGATACGCAGTATTTT